The clone carrying this T cell receptor beta chain was detected a few times. This specimen belongs to a study of blood T cell repertoires in COVID-19. Across the study: The cDNA or gDNA used as material had been derived from T cells, B-cell-depleted T cells, or PBMCs.

TCRdb's table, derived via immunoSEQ multiplex PCR, lists solely in-frame clones and lacks some. The sample contains under 150,000 clones, 85% of which appear only once. Trimming cost V 5 bases and J 6 bases, with 11 bases left between them. This CDR3 has 13 amino acids. Germline V gives CDR1 MNHEY, CDR2 SVGAGI. The TCR was taken from a human donor in a cohort sampled during active COVID-19. The specimen was peripheral blood. The chain employs TRBV6-5 and TRBJ1-5, with D possibly matching TRBD1 (6 bases). CDR3 amino acids: CASSRDKSQPQHF. CDR3 nucleotides: TGTGCCAGCAGTAGGGACAAGAGTCAGCCCCAGCATTTT.